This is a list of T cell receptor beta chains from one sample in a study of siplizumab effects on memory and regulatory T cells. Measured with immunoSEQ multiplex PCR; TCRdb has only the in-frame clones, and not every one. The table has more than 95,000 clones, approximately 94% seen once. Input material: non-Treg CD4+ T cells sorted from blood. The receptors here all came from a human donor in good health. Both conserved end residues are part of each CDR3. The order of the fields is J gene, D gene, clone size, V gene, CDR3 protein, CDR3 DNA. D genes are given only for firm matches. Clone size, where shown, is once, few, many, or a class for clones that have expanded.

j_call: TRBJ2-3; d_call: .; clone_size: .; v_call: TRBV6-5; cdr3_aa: CATLLWGTDTQYF; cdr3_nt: TGTGCCACCCTACTTTGGGGCACAGATACGCAGTATTTT
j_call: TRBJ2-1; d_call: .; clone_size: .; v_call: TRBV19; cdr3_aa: CASRKPGRTYNEQFF; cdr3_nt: TGTGCCAGTAGAAAGCCGGGACGGACCTACAATGAGCAGTTCTTC
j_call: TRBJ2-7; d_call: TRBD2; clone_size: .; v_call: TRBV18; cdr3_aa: CASSPQGLAGDEQYF; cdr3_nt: TGTGCCAGCTCACCACAGGGCCTAGCGGGAGACGAGCAGTACTTC
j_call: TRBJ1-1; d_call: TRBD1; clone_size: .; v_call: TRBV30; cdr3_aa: CAWRPGQMNTEAFF; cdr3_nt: TGTGCCTGGAGGCCGGGACAGATGAACACTGAAGCTTTCTTT
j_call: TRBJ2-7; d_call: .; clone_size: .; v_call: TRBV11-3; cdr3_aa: CASSLSGETYEQYF; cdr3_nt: TGTGCCAGCAGCTTATCGGGTGAGACCTACGAGCAGTACTTC
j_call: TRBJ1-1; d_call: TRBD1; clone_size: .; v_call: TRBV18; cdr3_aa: CASSPQTGKTEAFF; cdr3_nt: TGTGCCAGCTCACCACAGACAGGGAAAACTGAAGCTTTCTTT
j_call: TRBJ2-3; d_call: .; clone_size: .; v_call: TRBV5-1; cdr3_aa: CASKRARITDTQYF; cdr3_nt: TGCGCCAGTAAGAGAGCCCGAATAACAGATACGCAGTATTTT
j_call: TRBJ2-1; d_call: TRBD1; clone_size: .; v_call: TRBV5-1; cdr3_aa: CASTQPGQIYNEQFF; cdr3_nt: TGCGCCAGCACCCAACCGGGACAGATTTACAATGAGCAGTTCTTC
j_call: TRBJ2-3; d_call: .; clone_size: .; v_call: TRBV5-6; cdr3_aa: CASALRGGHTDTQYF; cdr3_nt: TGTGCCAGCGCTTTGAGGGGGGGCCACACAGATACGCAGTATTTT
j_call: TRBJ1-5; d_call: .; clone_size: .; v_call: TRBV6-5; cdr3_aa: CASSRELNGNQPQHF; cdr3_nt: TGTGCCAGCAGTCGGGAGTTGAATGGCAATCAGCCCCAGCATTTT
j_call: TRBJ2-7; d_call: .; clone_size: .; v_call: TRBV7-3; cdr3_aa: CASSFGPESSYEQYF; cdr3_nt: TGTGCCAGCAGCTTTGGGCCCGAGAGTTCCTACGAGCAGTACTTC
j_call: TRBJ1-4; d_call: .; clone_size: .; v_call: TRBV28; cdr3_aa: CASSLDRKKLFF; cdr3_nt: TGTGCCAGCAGTTTAGATCGGAAAAAACTGTTTTTT
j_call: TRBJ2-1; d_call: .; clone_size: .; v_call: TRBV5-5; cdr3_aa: CASSLTGLSYNEQFF; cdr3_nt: TGTGCCAGCAGCTTGACAGGGCTCTCCTACAATGAGCAGTTCTTC
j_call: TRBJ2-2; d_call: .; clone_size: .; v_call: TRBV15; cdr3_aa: CATSRVGGELFF; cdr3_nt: TGTGCCACCAGCAGAGTGGGCGGGGAGCTGTTTTTT
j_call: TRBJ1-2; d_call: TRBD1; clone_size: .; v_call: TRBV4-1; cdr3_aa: CASSLGTDIYGYTF; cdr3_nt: TGCGCCAGCAGCCTCGGGACAGACATATATGGCTACACCTTC
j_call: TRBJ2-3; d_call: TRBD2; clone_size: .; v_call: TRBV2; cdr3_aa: CASTGTRFTDTQYF; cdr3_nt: TGTGCCAGCACCGGGACTAGATTCACAGATACGCAGTATTTT
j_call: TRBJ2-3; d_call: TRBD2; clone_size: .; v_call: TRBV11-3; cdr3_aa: CASSLGGGGTDTQYF; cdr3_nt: TGTGCCAGCAGCTTAGGGGGAGGGGGCACAGATACGCAGTATTTT
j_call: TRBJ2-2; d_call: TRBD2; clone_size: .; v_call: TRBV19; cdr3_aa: CASTTSGSSGELFF; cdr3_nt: TGTGCCAGTACGACTAGCGGGAGCTCGGGGGAGCTGTTTTTT
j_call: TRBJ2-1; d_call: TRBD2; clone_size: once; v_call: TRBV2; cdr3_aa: CASRHGSGFHLLSDEQFF; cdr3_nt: TGTGCCAGCAGGCACGGTAGCGGGTTTCACCTCCTTAGCGATGAGCAGTTCTTC
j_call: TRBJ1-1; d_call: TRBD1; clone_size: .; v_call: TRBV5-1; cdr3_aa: CASSLRQGDGAFF; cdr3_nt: TGCGCCAGCAGCCTCCGACAGGGGGACGGAGCTTTCTTT
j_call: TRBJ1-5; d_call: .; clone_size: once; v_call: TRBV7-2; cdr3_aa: CASSLAMTGSQPQHF; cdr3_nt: TGTGCCAGCAGCTTAGCGATGACAGGCAGCCAGCCCCAGCATTTT
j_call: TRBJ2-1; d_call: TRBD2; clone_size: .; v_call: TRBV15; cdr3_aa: CATSRGTSGGSYNEQFF; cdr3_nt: TGTGCCACCAGCAGAGGGACTAGCGGGGGTTCCTACAATGAGCAGTTCTTC
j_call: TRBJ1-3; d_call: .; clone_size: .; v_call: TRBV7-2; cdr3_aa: CASSFIGGSIYF; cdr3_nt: TGTGCCAGCAGCTTTATTGGCGGTTCCATATATTTT
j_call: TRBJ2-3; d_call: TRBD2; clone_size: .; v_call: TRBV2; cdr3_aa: CASSEKRGVDTQYF; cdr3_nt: TGTGCCAGCAGTGAAAAGCGGGGGGTAGATACGCAGTATTTT
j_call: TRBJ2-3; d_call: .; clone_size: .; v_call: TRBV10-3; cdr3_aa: CAHGQGPSDTQYF; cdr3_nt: TGTGCCCACGGACAAGGACCGTCGGATACGCAGTATTTT
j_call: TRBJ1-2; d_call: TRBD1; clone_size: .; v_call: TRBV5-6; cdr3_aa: CASSSGQGPYGYTF; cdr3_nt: TGTGCCAGCAGCTCGGGACAGGGTCCCTATGGCTACACCTTC
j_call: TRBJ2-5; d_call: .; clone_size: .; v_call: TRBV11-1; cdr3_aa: CASSYGAPEGETQYF; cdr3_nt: TGTGCCAGCAGCTACGGGGCCCCCGAGGGGGAGACCCAGTACTTC
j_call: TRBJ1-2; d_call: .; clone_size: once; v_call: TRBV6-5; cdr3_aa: CASSPGSTDYGYTF; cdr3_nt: TGTGCCAGCAGTCCCGGGTCCACAGACTATGGCTACACCTTC
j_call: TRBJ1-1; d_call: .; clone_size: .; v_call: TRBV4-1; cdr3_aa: CASSQDRVGHEAFF; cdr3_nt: TGCGCCAGCAGCCAAGATCGAGTAGGGCACGAAGCTTTCTTT
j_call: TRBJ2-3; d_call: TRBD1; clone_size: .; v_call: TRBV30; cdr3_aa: CAWSGGFTDTQYF; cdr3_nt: TGTGCCTGGTCAGGGGGCTTCACAGATACGCAGTATTTT
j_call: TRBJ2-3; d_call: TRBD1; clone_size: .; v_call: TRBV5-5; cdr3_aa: CASSNPDEGALGGDTQYF; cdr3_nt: TGTGCCAGCAGCAACCCTGACGAGGGGGCGCTAGGGGGAGATACGCAGTATTTT
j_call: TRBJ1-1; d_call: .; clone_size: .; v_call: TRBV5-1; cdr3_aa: CASSPGTIGTEAFF; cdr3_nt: TGCGCCAGCAGCCCAGGAACAATCGGGACTGAAGCTTTCTTT
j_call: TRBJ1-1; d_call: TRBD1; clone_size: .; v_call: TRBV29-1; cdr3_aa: CSATGQGLTEAFF; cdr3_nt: TGCAGCGCAACGGGACAGGGCCTTACTGAAGCTTTCTTT
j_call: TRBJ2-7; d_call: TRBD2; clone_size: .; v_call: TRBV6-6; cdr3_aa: CASTRLAGSSYEQYF; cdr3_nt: TGTGCCAGCACCAGACTAGCGGGGTCCTCCTACGAGCAGTACTTC
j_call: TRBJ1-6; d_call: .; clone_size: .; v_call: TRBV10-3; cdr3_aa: CAIRMDSPDNSPLHF; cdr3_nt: TGTGCCATCAGGATGGACAGTCCAGATAATTCACCCCTCCACTTT
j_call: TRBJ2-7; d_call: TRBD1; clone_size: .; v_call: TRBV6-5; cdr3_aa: CATTGQAFEQYF; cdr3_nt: TGTGCCACCACGGGACAGGCGTTCGAGCAGTACTTC
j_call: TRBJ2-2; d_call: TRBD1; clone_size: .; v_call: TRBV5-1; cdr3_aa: CASSPTGVTNTGELFF; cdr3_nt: TGCGCCAGCAGCCCGACAGGGGTTACGAACACCGGGGAGCTGTTTTTT
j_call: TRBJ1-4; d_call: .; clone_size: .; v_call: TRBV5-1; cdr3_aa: CASSPGGGGTNEKLFF; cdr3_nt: TGCGCCAGCAGCCCGGGGGGTGGAGGAACTAATGAAAAACTGTTTTTT
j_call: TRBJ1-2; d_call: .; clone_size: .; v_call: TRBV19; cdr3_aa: CASSPSGFNNGYTF; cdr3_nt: TGTGCCAGTAGTCCTTCCGGGTTTAACAATGGCTACACCTTC
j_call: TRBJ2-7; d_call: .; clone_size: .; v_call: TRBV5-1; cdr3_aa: CASSSLRGAYEQYF; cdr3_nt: TGCGCCAGCAGCTCTCTTCGAGGCGCCTACGAGCAGTACTTC
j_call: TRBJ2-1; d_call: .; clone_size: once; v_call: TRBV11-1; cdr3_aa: CASSLGINEQFF; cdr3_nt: TGTGCCAGCAGCTTGGGTATCAATGAGCAGTTCTTC
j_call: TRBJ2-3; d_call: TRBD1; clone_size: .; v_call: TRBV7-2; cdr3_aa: CASSLQGADTQYF; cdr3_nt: TGTGCCAGCAGCTTACAGGGGGCAGATACGCAGTATTTT
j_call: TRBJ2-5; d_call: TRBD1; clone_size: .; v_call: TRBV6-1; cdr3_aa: CASSSGQQETQYF; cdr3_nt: TGTGCCAGCAGCTCGGGACAGCAAGAGACCCAGTACTTC
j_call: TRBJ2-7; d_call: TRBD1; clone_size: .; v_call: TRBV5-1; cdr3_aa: CASRISPGQGAKFYSYEQYF; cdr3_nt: TGCGCCAGTAGAATATCGCCGGGACAGGGGGCCAAATTTTACTCCTACGAGCAGTACTTC
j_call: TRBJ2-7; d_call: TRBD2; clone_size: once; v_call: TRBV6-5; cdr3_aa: CASGMEGGLRYEQYF; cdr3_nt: TGTGCCAGCGGGATGGAGGGAGGGCTCCGATACGAGCAGTACTTC
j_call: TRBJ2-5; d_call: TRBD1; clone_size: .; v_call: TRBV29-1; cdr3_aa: CSVGRDRGGKTQYF; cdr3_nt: TGCAGCGTTGGTAGGGACAGGGGAGGAAAGACCCAGTACTTC
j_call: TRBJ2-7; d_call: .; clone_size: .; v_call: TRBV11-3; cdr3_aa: CASSSDGGVGEQYF; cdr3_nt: TGTGCCAGCAGCTCTGACGGTGGGGTCGGCGAGCAGTACTTC
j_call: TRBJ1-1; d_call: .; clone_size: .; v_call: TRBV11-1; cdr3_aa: CASSLIPMNTEAFF; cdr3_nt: TGTGCCAGCAGCTTAATACCGATGAACACTGAAGCTTTCTTT
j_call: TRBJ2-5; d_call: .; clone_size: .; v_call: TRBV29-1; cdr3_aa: CSVADSQETQYF; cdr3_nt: TGCAGCGTCGCCGACAGTCAAGAGACCCAGTACTTC
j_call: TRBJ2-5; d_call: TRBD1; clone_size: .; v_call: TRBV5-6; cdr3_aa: CAGSPDRGIQETQYF; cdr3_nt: TGTGCCGGCAGTCCAGACAGGGGAATACAAGAGACCCAGTACTTC
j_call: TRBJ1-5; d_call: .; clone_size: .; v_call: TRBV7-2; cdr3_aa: CASSSQSHSNQPQHF; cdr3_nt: TGTGCCAGCAGCTCCCAATCTCATAGCAATCAGCCCCAGCATTTT